Listed below are T cell receptor beta chains from one sample, sequenced in a study of blood T cell repertoires in COVID-19. Assay: immunoSEQ multiplex PCR; the TCRdb copy retains only in-frame clones and omits some. The sample has some 220,000 clones, 85% seen once; the top ten hold around 2.5%. The sample consisted of peripheral blood. The receptors come from a woman between 70 and 85 years old with COVID-19, enrolled during active disease. The CDR3 runs from the conserved cysteine through the conserved F or W. D genes are given only for firm matches. Part of the rows lack a size; the others show once, few, many or a class for expanded clones.

clone size: -
V gene: TRBV6-2/TRBV6-3
J gene: TRBJ2-2
D gene: TRBD2
CDR3 protein: CATSGTSAGELFF
CDR3 DNA: TGTGCCACCAGTGGGACTAGCGCAGGGGAGCTGTTTTTT

clone size: -
V gene: TRBV5-1
J gene: TRBJ1-1
D gene: -
CDR3 protein: CASSLDSTRTEAFF
CDR3 DNA: TGCGCCAGCAGCTTGGACAGCACAAGAACTGAAGCTTTCTTT

clone size: -
V gene: TRBV6-4
J gene: TRBJ1-2
D gene: TRBD1
CDR3 protein: CASSTRTGEAGYTF
CDR3 DNA: TGTGCCAGCAGTACCCGGACAGGGGAGGCGGGCTACACCTTC

clone size: -
V gene: TRBV15
J gene: TRBJ2-3
D gene: -
CDR3 protein: CATSTQRAYTDTQYF
CDR3 DNA: TGTGCCACCAGTACCCAGCGGGCTTACACAGATACGCAGTATTTT

clone size: -
V gene: TRBV18
J gene: TRBJ2-7
D gene: -
CDR3 protein: CASSPLSGVHEQYF
CDR3 DNA: TGTGCCAGCTCACCACTATCAGGGGTCCACGAGCAGTACTTC

clone size: -
V gene: TRBV18
J gene: TRBJ2-7
D gene: TRBD2
CDR3 protein: CASSPGTSGRGYEQYF
CDR3 DNA: TGTGCCAGCTCCCCCGGGACTAGCGGGAGAGGCTACGAGCAGTACTTC

clone size: once
V gene: TRBV9
J gene: TRBJ2-7
D gene: -
CDR3 protein: CASSVRDSPWNYEQYF
CDR3 DNA: TGTGCCAGCAGCGTAAGGGACTCGCCTTGGAACTACGAGCAGTACTTC

clone size: many
V gene: TRBV5-4
J gene: TRBJ1-2
D gene: -
CDR3 protein: CASSLAGANYGYTF
CDR3 DNA: TGTGCCAGCAGCTTGGCCGGGGCTAACTATGGCTACACCTTC

clone size: -
V gene: TRBV29-1
J gene: TRBJ1-1
D gene: -
CDR3 protein: CSVAVAGANTEAFF
CDR3 DNA: TGCAGCGTTGCCGTGGCAGGGGCGAACACTGAAGCTTTCTTT

clone size: -
V gene: TRBV29-1
J gene: TRBJ2-3
D gene: -
CDR3 protein: CSVELAGSTDTQYF
CDR3 DNA: TGCAGCGTTGAGTTGGCAGGGAGCACAGATACGCAGTATTTT

clone size: -
V gene: TRBV25-1
J gene: TRBJ1-1
D gene: -
CDR3 protein: CASSGSIAAFF
CDR3 DNA: TGTGCCAGCAGTGGATCGATAGCAGCTTTCTTT

clone size: -
V gene: TRBV19
J gene: TRBJ1-2
D gene: -
CDR3 protein: CASTDTLGGYTF
CDR3 DNA: TGTGCCAGTACCGACACCCTTGGGGGCTACACCTTC

clone size: -
V gene: TRBV29-1
J gene: TRBJ2-7
D gene: -
CDR3 protein: CSVVRGNLYEQYF
CDR3 DNA: TGCAGCGTTGTAAGGGGGAACCTCTACGAGCAGTACTTC

clone size: -
V gene: TRBV18
J gene: TRBJ1-4
D gene: -
CDR3 protein: CASSPKTGLREKLFF
CDR3 DNA: TGTGCCAGCTCACCAAAAACGGGACTTCGCGAAAAACTGTTTTTT

clone size: once
V gene: TRBV21-1
J gene: TRBJ2-7
D gene: -
CDR3 protein: CASTGTGLPHYEQYF
CDR3 DNA: TGTGCCAGCACCGGGACAGGCCTGCCTCACTACGAGCAGTACTTC

clone size: -
V gene: TRBV19
J gene: TRBJ2-2
D gene: -
CDR3 protein: CASSIGGYNTGELFF
CDR3 DNA: TGTGCCAGTAGTATAGGAGGTTACAACACCGGGGAGCTGTTTTTT

clone size: once
V gene: TRBV6-5
J gene: TRBJ1-2
D gene: -
CDR3 protein: CASSYGSWRPGYGYTF
CDR3 DNA: TGTGCCAGCAGTTACGGTTCCTGGCGCCCGGGCTATGGCTACACCTTC

clone size: -
V gene: TRBV5-6
J gene: TRBJ1-1
D gene: -
CDR3 protein: CASSWPAFDGAEAFF
CDR3 DNA: TGTGCCAGCAGCTGGCCGGCCTTTGACGGAGCTGAAGCTTTCTTT

clone size: -
V gene: TRBV19
J gene: TRBJ1-6
D gene: -
CDR3 protein: CASSIADSPLHF
CDR3 DNA: TGTGCCAGTAGTATCGCGGATTCACCCCTCCACTTT

clone size: -
V gene: TRBV9
J gene: TRBJ1-6
D gene: -
CDR3 protein: CASSVQGTYNSPLHF
CDR3 DNA: TGTGCCAGCAGCGTTCAGGGGACCTATAATTCACCCCTCCACTTT